What follows are 5 T cell receptor beta chains derived from one specimen sequenced in a study of T cells after yellow fever vaccination. TCRdb fed the 5' RACE reads into MiXCR, producing one record per CDR3 protein. The sample shows 70,000 or so distinct CDR3 sequences, roughly 6% of them seen only once. Sequencing used CD4+ T cells sorted from PBMCs, obtained approximately 16 days after the first yellow fever vaccination. The receptor set was obtained from a man between 18 and 29 years old who received the YFV17D yellow fever vaccine.

At least ten counts were recorded for this clonotype. The CDR3 DNA is TGTGCCAGCTCATCTACAGGGTCTCGCGGGGCCAACGTCCTGACTTTC. Its protein product is CASSSTGSRGANVLTF. The chain links TRBV18 to TRBJ2-6; D may be TRBD1 (6 bases). This CDR3 is built from 16 residues. Trimming stripped 5 bases from V and 4 bases from J, with 15 bases between. Germline assignment: CDR1 KGHSH and CDR2 LQKENI.

This clonotype has ten or more counts. The chain links TRBV7-2 to TRBJ2-2, with D perhaps TRBD2 (5 bases). The CDR3 totals 14 residues. V lost 4 bases, J lost 6 bases, and 12 bases lay in between. Per the germline V gene, CDR1 is SGHTA and CDR2 is FQGNSA. The CDR3 DNA sequence: TGTGCCAGCAGCTCCCTAGCCAGGTCCGGGGAGCTGTTTTTT. It is translated as CASSSLARSGELFF.

This clonotype was seen many times. The DNA is omitted, as the CDR3 cannot be located on it reliably, and the CDR3 follows TCRdb's listing. The CDR3 region is CASSLWGGGARFF. This chain joins TRBV7-9 and TRBJ2-1; the table gives TRBD1 as D, unverified against the DNA. The CDR3 is 13 amino acids long, termini counted. Germline V gene data show CDR1 as SEHNR and CDR2 as FQNEAQ (reference sequence).

In regard to this clonotype: A much larger clone differs from this one at a single base, so this may be a read error. V is TRBV2 and J is TRBJ1-2, with unresolved D. From germline, CDR1 is SNHLY and CDR2 FYNNEI. CDR3 length: 12 amino acids. Written as DNA, the CDR3 is TGTGCCAGCATTGAGGCCCCCGGTGGCCACACCTTC. Its translation: CASIEAPGGHTF.

This clonotype was recorded many times. The chain has TRBV12-3 or TRBV12-4 and TRBJ1-4; 11 bases agree with TRBD1. The CDR3 is 12 amino acids. The junction had 4 bases not matched to a gene; V was cut back by 7 bases and J by 12 bases. CDR3 in amino acids: CASKRGQGELFF. DNA for the CDR3: TGTGCCAGCAAAAGGGGACAGGGGGAACTGTTTTTT.